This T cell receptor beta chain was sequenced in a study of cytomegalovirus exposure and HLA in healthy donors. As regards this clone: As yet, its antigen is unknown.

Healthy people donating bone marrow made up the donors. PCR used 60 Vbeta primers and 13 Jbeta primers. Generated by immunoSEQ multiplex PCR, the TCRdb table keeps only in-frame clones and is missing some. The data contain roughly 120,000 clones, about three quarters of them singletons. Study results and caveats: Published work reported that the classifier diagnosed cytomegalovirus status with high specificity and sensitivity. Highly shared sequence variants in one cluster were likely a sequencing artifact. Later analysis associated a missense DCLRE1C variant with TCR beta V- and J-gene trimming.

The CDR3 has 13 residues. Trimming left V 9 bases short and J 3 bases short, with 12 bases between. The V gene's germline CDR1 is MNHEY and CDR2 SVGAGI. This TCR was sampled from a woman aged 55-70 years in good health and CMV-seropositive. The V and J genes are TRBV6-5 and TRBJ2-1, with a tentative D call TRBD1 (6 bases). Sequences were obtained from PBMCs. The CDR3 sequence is CASRKDSYNEQFF. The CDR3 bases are TGTGCCAGTCGGAAGGACAGCTACAATGAGCAGTTCTTC.